These 28 T cell receptor beta chains were sequenced from one sample in a study of T cell repertoires in cytomegalovirus infection. Using its own MiXCR run on the reads, TCRdb lists one record per CDR3 protein. The data hold approximately 180,000 distinct CDR3 sequences, with about a tenth observed a single time. The specimen was PBMCs. These receptors were collected from a human donor in good health (CMV status not recorded). Some clones in this sample may be carry-over from other donors' samples.

This clonotype was seen at least ten times. The chain links TRBV30 to TRBJ2-2; perhaps TRBD2 as D (5 bases). Trimming shortened V by 4 bases and J by 4 bases, and 13 bases separated the two germline ends. This CDR3 region has 14 residues. Germline V CDR1 and CDR2: GTSNPN, SVGIG (reference sequence). The CDR3 spells CAWTRTVITGELFF. Here the CDR3 DNA reads TGTGCCTGGACTAGGACTGTGATCACCGGGGAGCTGTTTTTT.

The chain employs TRBV11-2 and TRBJ1-5; unclear D gene. The CDR3 totals 13 residues. Germline V CDR1 and CDR2: SGHAT, FQNNGV. The germline V and J ends were trimmed by 3 bases and 6 bases, with 9 bases remaining between them. The CDR3 DNA reads as TGTGCCAGCAGCTTCGATGGTTCTCAGCCCCAGCATTTT. Residues: CASSFDGSQPQHF.

This clonotype was counted ten times or more. This sequence joins TRBV7-2 and TRBJ1-1; no clear D. The CDR3 has 15 amino acids. Per germline, CDR1 SGHTA and CDR2 FQGNSA. Trimming removed 5 bases at V and 4 bases at J, with 17 bases between. CDR3 sequence (DNA): TGTGCCAGCAGCCCCACCGGCGGGGTCAGCACTGAAGCTTTCTTT. Its protein is CASSPTGGVSTEAFF. The full variable domain, in which reference TRBV7-2 and TRBJ1-1 provide the parts outside the CDR3, is GAGVSQSPSNKVTEKGKDVELRCDPISGHTALYWYRQSLGQGLEFLIYFQGNSAPDKSGLPSDRFSAERTGGSVSTLTIQRTQQEDSAVYLCASSPTGGVSTEAFFGQGTRLTVV.

This chain joins TRBV4-3 and TRBJ1-2; D might be TRBD1 (5 bases). Germline V gives CDR1 LGHNA, CDR2 YSLEER. With 0 bases removed from V and 5 bases from J, the gap between germline ends came to 16 bases. The length of the CDR3 is 16 residues. CDR3 protein: CASSQDEGQGKYGYTF. In DNA form, the CDR3 reads TGCGCCAGCAGCCAAGATGAGGGCCAGGGAAAGTATGGCTACACCTTC.

This clonotype has more than one count but fewer than ten. The chain is built from TRBV6-2 or TRBV6-3 and TRBJ2-7, with D uncertain. The CDR3 is made up of 12 amino acids. Germline CDR1 is MNHEY and CDR2 is SVGEGT. V lost 6 bases and J lost 4, with 10 bases in between. CDR3: CASRIWGYEQYF. The CDR3 bases are TGTGCCAGCAGAATTTGGGGTTACGAGCAGTACTTC.

This clonotype was seen at least ten times. The genes are TRBV19 and TRBJ1-2, with 7 bases lining up with TRBD1. CDR1 is LNHDA, CDR2 SQIVND, per germline (reference sequence). CDR3 length: 15 amino acids. V was pared by 7 bases and J by 1 base, with 9 bases of the junction left unmatched. CDR3 residues: CASTRSGGLNYGYTF. The DNA of the CDR3 is TGTGCCAGTACCCGATCAGGGGGGCTTAACTATGGCTACACCTTC.

The chain joins TRBV6-6 to TRBJ2-6; D is perhaps TRBD1 (6 bases). V gave up 5 bases and J gave up 0 bases, with 14 bases separating them. The germline CDR1 and CDR2 sequences are MNHNY and SVGAGI (reference sequence). The CDR3 is made up of 17 amino acids. Here the CDR3 reads CASSLGQPSSGANVLTF. The CDR3 DNA is TGTGCCAGCAGTCTCGGACAGCCAAGCTCTGGGGCCAACGTCCTGACTTTC.

Ten or more counts support this clonotype. V usage is TRBV19 and J usage is TRBJ2-7, with unresolved D. Germline values: CDR1 LNHDA, CDR2 SQIVND (reference sequence). CDR3 length: 16 amino acids. V was clipped by 6 bases and J by 2 bases, with 20 bases between them. In DNA form, the CDR3 reads TGTGCCAGTAGCTCCACCTGGGCGGCTGAAACCTACGAGCAGTACTTC. Translation gives CASSSTWAAETYEQYF.

This clonotype showed up many times. The chain links TRBV2 to TRBJ2-2; TRBD1 agrees at 7 bases. The germline V gene encodes CDR1 SNHLY and CDR2 FYNNEI. The CDR3 loop spans 14 amino acids. V lost 3 bases and J lost 6; bases outside the gene matches: 4. The CDR3 DNA reads as TGTGCCAGCAGTGAGGTTCAGGGGGCCGGGGAGCTGTTTTTT. Protein product: CASSEVQGAGELFF.

This clonotype was detected a few times. J is TRBJ1-2 and V is TRBV28; D is ambiguous. Germline V gene data show CDR1 as MDHEN and CDR2 as SYDVKM. The CDR3 runs 15 residues. Deletions cut 4 bases from V and 7 bases from J, with 19 bases between. The CDR3 DNA is TGTGCCAGCAGTTCCGATTCGAGTCAGGCGGGTGGCTACACCTTC. Its translation: CASSSDSSQAGGYTF.

This clonotype has ten or more counts. The rearrangement links TRBV14 to TRBJ2-1; D remains unclear. Trimming removed 3 bases at V and 0 bases at J, with 3 bases between. Germline-derived CDR1 and CDR2 are SGHDN and FVKESK. The CDR3 loop spans 13 amino acids. CDR3 sequence reads: CASSHLSYNEQFF. CDR3 nucleotides: TGTGCCAGCAGCCACCTCTCCTACAATGAGCAGTTCTTC.

This clonotype turned up a few times. The chain links TRBV7-8 to TRBJ1-5; D is perhaps TRBD1 (6 bases). The CDR3 contains 17 residues. Trimming left V 3 bases short and J 4 bases short, with 19 bases between. The germline V gene has CDR1 SGHVS and CDR2 FQNEAQ. CDR3 sequence (DNA): TGTGCCAGCAGCTTCTCAGGGGCGAGTTCCCCGAATCAGCCCCAGCATTTT. Its protein product is CASSFSGASSPNQPQHF.

Of note for this clonotype: A read error may explain this, as a much larger clone is one base away. The genes are TRBV11-2 and TRBJ2-1; 8 nucleotides align to TRBD2. The CDR3 length is 17 residues. Germline V gives CDR1 SGHAT, CDR2 FQNNGV. DNA of the CDR3: TGTGCCAGCAGCTTAGAGTCAGCCAGCGGGAGATACAATGAGCAGTTATTC. It is translated as CASSLESASGRYNEQLF. The full variable domain, its missing parts supplied by reference TRBV11-2 and TRBJ2-1, is EAGVAQSPRYKIIEKRQSVAFWCNPISGHATLYWYQQILGQGPKLLIQFQNNGVVDDSQLPKDRFSAERLKGVDSTLKIQPAKLEDSAVYLCASSLESASGRYNEQLFGPGTRLTVL.

There are many counts of this clonotype. The chain joins TRBV7-2 to TRBJ1-3; possibly TRBD1 for D (5 bases). The ends were cut back, 2 bases at V and 0 bases at J, with 11 bases in the middle. The CDR3 runs to 16 residues. Germline V gives CDR1 SGHTA, CDR2 FQGNSA. In DNA form, the CDR3 reads TGTGCCAGCAGCTTAAAGGGGCCGCGCTCTGGAAACACCATATATTTT. Its translation: CASSLKGPRSGNTIYF.

This clonotype was picked up many times. The gene calls are TRBV28 and TRBJ2-1; D is possibly TRBD1 or TRBD2 (5 bases each). V lost 6 bases and J 7 bases, leaving 22 bases between the germline ends. The germline V gene encodes CDR1 MDHEN and CDR2 SYDVKM. The CDR3 has 16 residues. CDR3 sequence reads: CASSRITRDLGNEQFF. The CDR3 nucleotides read TGTGCCAGCAGCCGCATTACCAGGGACCTTGGGAATGAGCAGTTCTTC.

This clonotype was observed many times. This chain uses TRBV7-2 with TRBJ2-2, with D possibly being TRBD1 (6 bases). CDR1 is SGHTA and CDR2 is FQGNSA in the germline V gene. The germline V and J ends were trimmed by 5 bases and 4 bases, with 8 bases remaining between them. The CDR3 spans 13 residues. CDR3 nucleotide sequence: TGTGCCAGCAGCCTGACAGGCACCGGGGAGCTGTTTTTT. It translates to CASSLTGTGELFF.

This clonotype was observed a few times. The chain couples TRBV30 to TRBJ2-7; 7 bases agree with TRBD1. The CDR3 consists of 14 residues. Trimming took 6 bases from V and 1 from J; bases not matched to a gene: 9. The germline CDR1 and CDR2 sequences are GTSNPN and SVGIG (reference sequence). CDR3 sequence reads: CACPTGQSSYEQYF. The CDR3, as DNA: TGTGCCTGCCCAACGGGACAGTCTTCCTACGAGCAGTACTTC.

This clonotype has a count of ten or more. This chain uses TRBV7-2 with TRBJ1-1; 8 bases agree with TRBD1. Germline V gene lookup returns CDR1 SGHTA and CDR2 FQGNSA. The CDR3 runs 14 residues. J lost 4 bases, V lost 4 bases, and 5 bases had no gene match. CDR3 nucleotide sequence: TGTGCCAGCAGCTCACAGGGGGGAGGCACTGAAGCTTTCTTT. Translated, it gives CASSSQGGGTEAFF.

This clonotype was found many times. The V gene is TRBV10-3, the J gene TRBJ1-6, with no clear D. The V gene lost 3 bases and the J gene lost 5 bases, with 8 bases spanning the gap. CDR1 ENHRY and CDR2 SYGVKD come from the germline V gene. CDR3 length: 14 amino acids. CDR3 in amino acids: CAISDYSNNSPLHF. The CDR3 DNA reads TGTGCCATCAGTGATTACAGTAATAATTCACCCCTCCACTTT.

This clonotype came up many times. This chain links TRBV20-1 with TRBJ2-4; 10 nucleotides align to TRBD2. Trimming removed 0 bases from V and 0 bases from J; junction bases left unmatched: 11. This CDR3 comprises 19 residues. CDR1 and CDR2 from the germline V gene are DFQATT and SNEGSKA (reference sequence). For the CDR3, the DNA is TGCAGTGCTAGAGATGGGAGCGGGAGGGCCGGGCTAGCCAAAAACATTCAGTACTTC. Residues: CSARDGSGRAGLAKNIQYF.

There are many counts of this clonotype. The chain combines TRBV7-2 with TRBJ2-7, with 8 nucleotides matching TRBD2. V shed 3 bases, J shed 6 bases, and the junction held 4 bases outside the gene matches. This CDR3 has 13 amino acids. Germline values: CDR1 SGHTA, CDR2 FQGNSA. CDR3 region: CASSFPGGGEQYF. The CDR3 DNA sequence: TGTGCCAGCAGCTTTCCGGGGGGGGGCGAGCAGTACTTC.

The gene calls are TRBV20-1 and TRBJ2-1; 10 bases map to TRBD2. This CDR3 is built from 20 residues. The V segment lost 3 bases and the J segment 1 base; nucleotides outside the gene matches: 18. The germline CDR1 and CDR2 sequences are DFQATT and SNEGSKA (reference sequence). The CDR3 loop is CSASGRGAGGLVLSYNEQFF. The CDR3 DNA follows: TGCAGTGCTAGCGGAAGGGGAGCGGGGGGGCTCGTGCTGTCCTACAATGAGCAGTTCTTC.

This clonotype was found a few times. This chain uses TRBV27 with TRBJ2-2; D call uncertain. The germline V gene encodes CDR1 MNHEY and CDR2 SMNVEV (reference sequence). V lost 3 bases and J 3 bases, leaving 8 bases between the germline ends. The CDR3 is 14 residues long. The CDR3 bases are TGTGCCAGCAGTTTCGGCTTCTACACCGGGGAGCTGTTTTTT. Encoded protein: CASSFGFYTGELFF.

The rearrangement links TRBV4-2 to TRBJ2-1; D remains unclear. Per the germline V gene, CDR1 is LGHNA and CDR2 is YNFKEQ. The CDR3 runs 13 residues. V lost 3 bases and J 7 bases, leaving 10 bases between the germline ends. In DNA, the CDR3 is TGTGCCAGCAGCCAGAGGATAGAGAATGAGCAGTTCTTC. Protein: CASSQRIENEQFF.

The chain recombines TRBV6-2 or TRBV6-3 with TRBJ2-1; 11 nucleotides agree with TRBD2. Germline values: CDR1 MNHEY, CDR2 SVGEGT. This CDR3 region has 17 residues. Trimming at V came to 6 bases and at J to 7 bases, leaving 14 bases not matched to a gene. The CDR3 sequence is CASRPQGTSGSRNEQFF. The CDR3, as DNA: TGTGCCAGCAGGCCACAAGGGACTAGCGGATCTCGGAATGAGCAGTTCTTC.

This clonotype was observed at least ten times. The V call is TRBV7-2, the J call TRBJ2-3; possible D gene TRBD2, 6 bases. There are 15 residues in the CDR3. Between the trimmed V and J ends, which lost 5 bases and 0 bases, there was a span of 12 bases. Germline V gives CDR1 SGHTA, CDR2 FQGNSA. The CDR3 bases are TGTGCCAGCAGCCGGCGGGGACCCAGCACAGATACGCAGTATTTT. Its translation: CASSRRGPSTDTQYF. The full variable domain, in which reference TRBV7-2 and TRBJ2-3 provide the parts outside the CDR3, is GAGVSQSPSNKVTEKGKDVELRCDPISGHTALYWYRQSLGQGLEFLIYFQGNSAPDKSGLPSDRFSAERTGGSVSTLTIQRTQQEDSAVYLCASSRRGPSTDTQYFGPGTRLTVL.

The rearrangement uses TRBV6-2 or TRBV6-3 and TRBJ1-5; tentatively, D is TRBD1 (6 bases). The V gene's germline CDR1 is MNHEY and CDR2 SVGEGT. The CDR3 length is 14 residues. V lost 6 bases and J 3 bases, leaving 12 bases between the germline ends. The CDR3 loop reads CASSNRDHNQPQHF. CDR3 nucleotide sequence: TGTGCCAGCAGCAACAGGGACCACAATCAGCCCCAGCATTTT.

This clonotype came up many times. The J gene is TRBJ2-2, the V gene TRBV5-5; possible D gene TRBD2, 6 bases. The CDR3 contains 14 residues. V was shortened by 1 base and J by 4 bases, with 8 bases between the two germline ends. CDR1 is SGHKS, CDR2 YYEKEE, per germline (reference sequence). CDR3 sequence: CASSLRGTTGELFF. The CDR3 DNA is TGTGCCAGCAGCTTGCGGGGGACCACCGGGGAGCTGTTTTTT.